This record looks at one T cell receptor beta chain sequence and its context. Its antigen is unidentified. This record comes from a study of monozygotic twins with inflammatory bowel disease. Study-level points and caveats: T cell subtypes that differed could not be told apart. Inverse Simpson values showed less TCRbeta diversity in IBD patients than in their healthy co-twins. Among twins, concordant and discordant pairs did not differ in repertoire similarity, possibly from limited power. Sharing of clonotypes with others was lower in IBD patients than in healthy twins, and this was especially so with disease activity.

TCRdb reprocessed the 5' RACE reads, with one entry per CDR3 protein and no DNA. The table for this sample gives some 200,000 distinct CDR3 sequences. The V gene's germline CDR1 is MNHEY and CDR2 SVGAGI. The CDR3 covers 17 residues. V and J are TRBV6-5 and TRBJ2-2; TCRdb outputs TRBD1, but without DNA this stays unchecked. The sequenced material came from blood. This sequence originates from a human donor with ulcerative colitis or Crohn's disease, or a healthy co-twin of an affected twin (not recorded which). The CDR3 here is CASSSLTGTGGTGELFF.